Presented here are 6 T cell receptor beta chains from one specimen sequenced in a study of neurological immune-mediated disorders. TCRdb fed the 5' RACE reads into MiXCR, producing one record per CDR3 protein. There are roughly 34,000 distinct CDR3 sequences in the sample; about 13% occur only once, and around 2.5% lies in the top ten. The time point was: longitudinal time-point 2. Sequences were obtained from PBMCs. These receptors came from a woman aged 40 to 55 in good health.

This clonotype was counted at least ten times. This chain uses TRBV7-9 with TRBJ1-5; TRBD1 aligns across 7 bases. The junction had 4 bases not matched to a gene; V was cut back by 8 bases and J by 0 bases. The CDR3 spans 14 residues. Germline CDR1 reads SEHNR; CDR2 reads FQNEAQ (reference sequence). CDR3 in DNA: TGTGCCAGCGAACAGGGGAATAGCAATCAGCCCCAGCATTTT. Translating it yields CASEQGNSNQPQHF.

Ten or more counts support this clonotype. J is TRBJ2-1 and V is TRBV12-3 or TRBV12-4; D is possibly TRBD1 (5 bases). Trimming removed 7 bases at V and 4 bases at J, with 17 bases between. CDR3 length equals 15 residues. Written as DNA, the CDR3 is TGTGCCAGCAACCTCGGGTGGACACCATACAATGAGCAGTTCTTC. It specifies CASNLGWTPYNEQFF.

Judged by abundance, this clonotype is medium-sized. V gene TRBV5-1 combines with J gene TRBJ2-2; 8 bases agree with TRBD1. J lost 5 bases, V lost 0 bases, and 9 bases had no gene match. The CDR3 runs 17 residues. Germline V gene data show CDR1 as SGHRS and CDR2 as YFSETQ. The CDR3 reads CASSLDGTGVRTGELFF. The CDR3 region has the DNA TGCGCCAGCAGCTTGGACGGGACAGGAGTAAGGACCGGGGAGCTGTTTTTT.

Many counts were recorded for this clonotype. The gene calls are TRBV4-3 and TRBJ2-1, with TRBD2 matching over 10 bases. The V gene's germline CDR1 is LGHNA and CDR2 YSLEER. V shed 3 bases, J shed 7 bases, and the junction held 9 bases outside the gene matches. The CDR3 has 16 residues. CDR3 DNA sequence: TGCGCCAGCAGCCACCGACCGACTAGCGGGCCGAATGAGCAGTTCTTC. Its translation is CASSHRPTSGPNEQFF.

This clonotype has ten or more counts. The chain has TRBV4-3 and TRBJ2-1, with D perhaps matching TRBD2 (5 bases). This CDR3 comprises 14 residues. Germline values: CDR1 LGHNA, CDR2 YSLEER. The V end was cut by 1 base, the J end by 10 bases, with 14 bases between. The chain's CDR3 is CASSQGGREIEQFF. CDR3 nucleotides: TGCGCCAGCAGCCAAGGAGGGCGCGAGATCGAGCAGTTCTTC.

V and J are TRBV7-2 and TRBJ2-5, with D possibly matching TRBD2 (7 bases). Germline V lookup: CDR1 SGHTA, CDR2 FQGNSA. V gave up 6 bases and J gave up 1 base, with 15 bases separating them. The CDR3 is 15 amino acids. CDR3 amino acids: CASSSGGAPQETQYF. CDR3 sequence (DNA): TGTGCCAGCAGTTCTGGGGGGGCCCCCCAAGAGACCCAGTACTTC.